This entry describes one T cell receptor (beta chain). Only in-frame clones appear in the TCRdb table, and some are missing; sequencing was by immunoSEQ multiplex PCR. In the table there are 1.4 million to 1.5 million clones, around 95% of which are singletons. The CDR3 has 12 residues. Germline V gene sequence: CDR1 SEHNR, CDR2 FQNEAQ (reference sequence). V shed 3 bases and J shed 4 bases, with 4 bases lying between them. The data belong to a study of shared clonotypes between healthy human individuals. The material sequenced was naive CD4+ T cells sorted from blood. Specified subset: CD45RA+ positively selected. This clonotype originated in a man under 40 in good health. This chain uses TRBV7-9 with TRBJ1-5; D gene unclear. CDR3 in amino acids: CASSFANQPQHF. The CDR3 nucleotides read TGTGCCAGCAGCTTCGCAAATCAGCCCCAGCATTTT.